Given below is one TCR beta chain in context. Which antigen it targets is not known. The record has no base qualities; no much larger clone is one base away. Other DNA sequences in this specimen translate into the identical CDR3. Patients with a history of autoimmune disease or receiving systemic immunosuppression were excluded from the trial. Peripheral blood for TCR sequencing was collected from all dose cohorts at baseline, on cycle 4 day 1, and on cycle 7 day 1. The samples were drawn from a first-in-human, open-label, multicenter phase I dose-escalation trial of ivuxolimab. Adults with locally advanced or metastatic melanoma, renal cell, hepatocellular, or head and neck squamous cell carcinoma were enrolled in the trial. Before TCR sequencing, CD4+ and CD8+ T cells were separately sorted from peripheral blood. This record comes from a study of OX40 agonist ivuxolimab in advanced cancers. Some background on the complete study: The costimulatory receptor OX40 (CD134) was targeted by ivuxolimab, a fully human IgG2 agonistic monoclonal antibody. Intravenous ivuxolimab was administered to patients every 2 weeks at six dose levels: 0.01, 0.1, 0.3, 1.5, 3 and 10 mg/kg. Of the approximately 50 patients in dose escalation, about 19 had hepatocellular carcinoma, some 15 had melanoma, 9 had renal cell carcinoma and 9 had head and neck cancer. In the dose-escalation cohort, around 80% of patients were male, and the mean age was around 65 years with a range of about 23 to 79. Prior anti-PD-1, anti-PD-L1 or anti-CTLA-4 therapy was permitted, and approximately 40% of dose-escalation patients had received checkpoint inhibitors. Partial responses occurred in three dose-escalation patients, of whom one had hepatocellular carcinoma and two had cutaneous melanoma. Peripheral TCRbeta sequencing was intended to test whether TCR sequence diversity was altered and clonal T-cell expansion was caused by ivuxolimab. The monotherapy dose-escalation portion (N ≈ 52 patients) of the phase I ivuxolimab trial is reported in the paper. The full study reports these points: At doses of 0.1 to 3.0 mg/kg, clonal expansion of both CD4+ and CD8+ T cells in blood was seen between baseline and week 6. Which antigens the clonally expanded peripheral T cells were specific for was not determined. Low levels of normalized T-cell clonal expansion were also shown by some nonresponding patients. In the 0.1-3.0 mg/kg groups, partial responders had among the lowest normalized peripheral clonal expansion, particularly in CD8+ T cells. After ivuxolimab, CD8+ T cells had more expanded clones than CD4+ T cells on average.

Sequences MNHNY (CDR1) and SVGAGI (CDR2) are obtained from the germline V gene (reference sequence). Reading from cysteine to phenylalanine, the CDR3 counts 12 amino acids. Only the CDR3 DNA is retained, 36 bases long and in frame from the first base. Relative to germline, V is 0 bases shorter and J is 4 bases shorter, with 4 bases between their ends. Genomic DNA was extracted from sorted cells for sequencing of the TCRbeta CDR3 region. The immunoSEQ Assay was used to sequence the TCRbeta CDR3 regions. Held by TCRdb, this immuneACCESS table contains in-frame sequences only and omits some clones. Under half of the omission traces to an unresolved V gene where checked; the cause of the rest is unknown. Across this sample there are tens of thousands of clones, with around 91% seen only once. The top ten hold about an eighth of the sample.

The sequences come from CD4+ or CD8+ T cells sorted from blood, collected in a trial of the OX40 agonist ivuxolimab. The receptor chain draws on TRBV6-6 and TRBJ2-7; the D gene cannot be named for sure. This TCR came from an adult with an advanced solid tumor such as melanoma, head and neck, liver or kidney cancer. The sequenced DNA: TGTGCCAGCAGTTACTCGAAGTACGAGCAGTACTTC. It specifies CASSYSKYEQYF.